This is a list of T cell receptor beta chains from one sample in a study of post-analysis software for immune sequencing data. MiXCR was run by TCRdb on the PCR reads, yielding one entry per CDR3 protein. The table has roughly 800,000 distinct CDR3 sequences, around 46% seen once. The specimen was blood. These receptors originate from a girl aged 5-17 years with multiple sclerosis. Each CDR3 is given with its conserved first and last residue. Each record gives: D gene, clone size, J gene, V gene, CDR3 DNA, CDR3 protein. D genes are given only for firm matches. Some rows mark clone size as missing; the rest say once, few, many or name a class of expanded clone.

d_gene: TRBD1; abundance: NA; j_gene: TRBJ1-2; v_gene: TRBV29-1; CDR3nt: TGCAGCGTTGTCCCGGGACAGGGCTGGGGCTACACCTTC; CDR3aa: CSVVPGQGWGYTF
d_gene: NA; abundance: NA; j_gene: TRBJ2-3; v_gene: TRBV9; CDR3nt: TGTGCCAGCAGCCCCCTCGGAGCGACAAGCACAGATACGCAGTATTTT; CDR3aa: CASSPLGATSTDTQYF
d_gene: NA; abundance: NA; j_gene: TRBJ2-3; v_gene: TRBV7-2; CDR3nt: TGTGCCAGCAGCTTAGCGTTTATGGGAGGAGATACGCAGTATTTT; CDR3aa: CASSLAFMGGDTQYF
d_gene: NA; abundance: few; j_gene: TRBJ2-7; v_gene: TRBV6-2/TRBV6-3; CDR3nt: TGTGCCAGCAGTGCGGTGGAGAATCTCTACGAGCAGTACTTC; CDR3aa: CASSAVENLYEQYF
d_gene: NA; abundance: NA; j_gene: TRBJ2-1; v_gene: TRBV6-2/TRBV6-3; CDR3nt: TGTGCCAGCAGTTACTCGGGGCTCCGTGGCAATGAGCAGTTCTTC; CDR3aa: CASSYSGLRGNEQFF
d_gene: NA; abundance: few; j_gene: TRBJ1-2; v_gene: TRBV9; CDR3nt: TGTGCCAGCAGCCCCAAGGGGGGCAGCTATGGCTACACCTTC; CDR3aa: CASSPKGGSYGYTF
d_gene: TRBD2; abundance: few; j_gene: TRBJ2-1; v_gene: TRBV3-1; CDR3nt: TGTGCCAGCAGCCAAGAATGGCTAGCGGGAGGCTATAACAATGAGCAGTTCTTC; CDR3aa: CASSQEWLAGGYNNEQFF
d_gene: NA; abundance: few; j_gene: TRBJ2-1; v_gene: TRBV20-1; CDR3nt: TGCAGTGGGGGCCATTCCTACAATGAGCAGTTCTTC; CDR3aa: CSGGHSYNEQFF
d_gene: TRBD1; abundance: NA; j_gene: TRBJ2-7; v_gene: TRBV6-2/TRBV6-3; CDR3nt: TGTGCCAGCAGTATGACAGGGGGCGGCGAGCAGTACTTC; CDR3aa: CASSMTGGGEQYF
d_gene: TRBD1; abundance: few; j_gene: TRBJ2-5; v_gene: TRBV29-1; CDR3nt: TGCAGCGTTGAAGATCAAGGGGACAGGGGCCAAGAGACCCAGTACTTC; CDR3aa: CSVEDQGDRGQETQYF
d_gene: NA; abundance: few; j_gene: TRBJ2-1; v_gene: TRBV7-9; CDR3nt: TGTGCCAGCAGCCAGTCCGGGACTCAATTCAATGAGCAGTTCTTC; CDR3aa: CASSQSGTQFNEQFF
d_gene: TRBD2; abundance: NA; j_gene: TRBJ2-1; v_gene: TRBV20-1; CDR3nt: TGCAGTGCTAGCCGTCCTAGCGGGGGCGGGTTCTACAATGAGCAGTTCTTC; CDR3aa: CSASRPSGGGFYNEQFF
d_gene: TRBD2; abundance: once; j_gene: TRBJ2-1; v_gene: TRBV5-1; CDR3nt: TGCGCCAGCAGCTTAAGAGAGCGGGAGAATGAGCAGTTCTTC; CDR3aa: CASSLRERENEQFF
d_gene: NA; abundance: few; j_gene: TRBJ1-6; v_gene: TRBV20-1; CDR3nt: TGCAGTGCTAGACCCCCCCCGGGGTCCCATAATTCACCCCTCCACTTT; CDR3aa: CSARPPPGSHNSPLHF
d_gene: TRBD1; abundance: NA; j_gene: TRBJ1-2; v_gene: TRBV27; CDR3nt: TGTGCCAGCAGTTTATCACCGACAGGGGGTAAAGGCTACACCTTC; CDR3aa: CASSLSPTGGKGYTF
d_gene: NA; abundance: NA; j_gene: TRBJ2-7; v_gene: TRBV9; CDR3nt: TGTGCCAGCAGCGTAGCTACAGGACAGATCTACGAGCAGTACTTC; CDR3aa: CASSVATGQIYEQYF
d_gene: TRBD1; abundance: few; j_gene: TRBJ2-3; v_gene: TRBV20-1; CDR3nt: TGCAGTGCTAGAGATCAGCTATTTAGGACAGGTTCCTTCACAGATACGCAGTATTTT; CDR3aa: CSARDQLFRTGSFTDTQYF
d_gene: TRBD2; abundance: NA; j_gene: TRBJ2-5; v_gene: TRBV13; CDR3nt: TGTGCCAGCAGCTTAGAAAGGGGACTAGCAAGCGGGGTCCGAGAGACCCAGTACTTC; CDR3aa: CASSLERGLASGVRETQYF
d_gene: NA; abundance: NA; j_gene: TRBJ2-3; v_gene: TRBV20-1; CDR3nt: TGCAGTGCCCCAGCAGGCCTGGGGTCCCCAGATACGCAGTATTTT; CDR3aa: CSAPAGLGSPDTQYF
d_gene: NA; abundance: few; j_gene: TRBJ2-7; v_gene: TRBV7-2; CDR3nt: TGTGCCAGCAGCTTAATCGGGAAAAACTACGAGCAGTACTTC; CDR3aa: CASSLIGKNYEQYF
d_gene: TRBD2; abundance: NA; j_gene: TRBJ2-1; v_gene: TRBV12-3/TRBV12-4; CDR3nt: TGTGCCAGCAGTGCCCCGGGACTAGCGGCATACAATGAGCAGTTCTTC; CDR3aa: CASSAPGLAAYNEQFF
d_gene: NA; abundance: NA; j_gene: TRBJ2-1; v_gene: TRBV29-1; CDR3nt: TGCAGCGTCCCGGAGGGATCCTACAATGAGCAGTTCTTC; CDR3aa: CSVPEGSYNEQFF
d_gene: NA; abundance: few; j_gene: TRBJ2-6; v_gene: TRBV6-5; CDR3nt: TGTGCCAGCAGCTCCCTTTCTGGGGCCAACGTCCTGACTTTC; CDR3aa: CASSSLSGANVLTF
d_gene: NA; abundance: NA; j_gene: TRBJ1-6; v_gene: TRBV12-3/TRBV12-4; CDR3nt: TGTGCCAGCAGTTTAAACTCCTATAATTCACCCCTCCACTTT; CDR3aa: CASSLNSYNSPLHF
d_gene: TRBD1; abundance: NA; j_gene: TRBJ1-1; v_gene: TRBV12-3/TRBV12-4; CDR3nt: TGTGCCAGCAGTGGGACAGGGGGAAAGTTGATGACTGAAGCTTTCTTT; CDR3aa: CASSGTGGKLMTEAFF
d_gene: NA; abundance: NA; j_gene: TRBJ1-2; v_gene: TRBV14; CDR3nt: TGTGCCAGCAGCCAAGGTGGAAGACCGTCCTATGGCTACACCTTC; CDR3aa: CASSQGGRPSYGYTF
d_gene: TRBD1; abundance: NA; j_gene: TRBJ1-2; v_gene: TRBV29-1; CDR3nt: TGCAGCGTTGACGGGACAGGGGTTGACTACACCTTC; CDR3aa: CSVDGTGVDYTF
d_gene: NA; abundance: NA; j_gene: TRBJ2-5; v_gene: TRBV4-1; CDR3nt: TGCGCCAGCAGCCAAGCCGGGGACCGTTACCAAGAGACCCAGTACTTC; CDR3aa: CASSQAGDRYQETQYF
d_gene: TRBD1; abundance: NA; j_gene: TRBJ2-2; v_gene: TRBV7-2; CDR3nt: TGTGCCAGCAGCTTCAACAGGGGGCCCGGGGAGCTGTTTTTT; CDR3aa: CASSFNRGPGELFF
d_gene: TRBD1; abundance: NA; j_gene: TRBJ2-1; v_gene: TRBV12-3/TRBV12-4; CDR3nt: TGTGCCAGCAGTCAAGGGGGCAATCTGAATGAGCAGTTCTTC; CDR3aa: CASSQGGNLNEQFF
d_gene: NA; abundance: NA; j_gene: TRBJ2-7; v_gene: TRBV9; CDR3nt: TGTGCCAGCAGCGTAGAATCGGGGTACGAGCAGTACTTC; CDR3aa: CASSVESGYEQYF
d_gene: TRBD1; abundance: NA; j_gene: TRBJ2-3; v_gene: TRBV6-5; CDR3nt: TGTGCCAGCAGTCCCGAACAGGGGTCTTTCATAAATACGCAGTATTTT; CDR3aa: CASSPEQGSFINTQYF
d_gene: TRBD2; abundance: NA; j_gene: TRBJ2-7; v_gene: TRBV20-1; CDR3nt: TGCAGTGCTACGCTAGCGGGAGGGCCCCGGTCTACCTACGAGCAGTACTTC; CDR3aa: CSATLAGGPRSTYEQYF
d_gene: NA; abundance: NA; j_gene: TRBJ2-4; v_gene: TRBV20-1; CDR3nt: TGCAGTGCTAGGGCACCCAATGAGCAGTACTTC; CDR3aa: CSARAPNEQYF
d_gene: NA; abundance: NA; j_gene: TRBJ1-2; v_gene: TRBV4-1; CDR3nt: TGCGCCAGCAGCCAAGAAGGCAGTACTAACTATGGCTACACCTTC; CDR3aa: CASSQEGSTNYGYTF
d_gene: NA; abundance: NA; j_gene: TRBJ2-3; v_gene: TRBV12-5; CDR3nt: TGTGCTAGTGGTTTGGGACCAGATACGCAGTATTTT; CDR3aa: CASGLGPDTQYF
d_gene: TRBD2; abundance: few; j_gene: TRBJ2-3; v_gene: TRBV7-6; CDR3nt: TGTGCCAGCAGCCAATTCCCGGGACTAGCGGGAGAAACCGCAGATACGCAGTATTTT; CDR3aa: CASSQFPGLAGETADTQYF
d_gene: NA; abundance: NA; j_gene: TRBJ2-1; v_gene: TRBV11-2; CDR3nt: TGTGCCAGCAGCTACTTTAGGACAGAAAGATACAATGAGCAGTTCTTC; CDR3aa: CASSYFRTERYNEQFF
d_gene: NA; abundance: few; j_gene: TRBJ2-3; v_gene: TRBV10-3; CDR3nt: TGTGCCATCGGAGTTAACCCCCCAGATACGCAGTATTTT; CDR3aa: CAIGVNPPDTQYF
d_gene: TRBD1; abundance: NA; j_gene: TRBJ2-5; v_gene: TRBV7-9; CDR3nt: TGTGCCAGCAGCTTAGGTGGGACAGGGGGTCGTCAAGAGACCCAGTACTTC; CDR3aa: CASSLGGTGGRQETQYF
d_gene: NA; abundance: NA; j_gene: TRBJ2-1; v_gene: TRBV2; CDR3nt: TGTGCCAGCAGTGCCCGGGACAATGAGCAGTTCTTC; CDR3aa: CASSARDNEQFF
d_gene: TRBD1; abundance: NA; j_gene: TRBJ1-4; v_gene: TRBV12-3/TRBV12-4; CDR3nt: TGTGCCAGCAGTCTCATTACGGGACAGGGTGAAAACCTGTTTTTT; CDR3aa: CASSLITGQGENLFF
d_gene: NA; abundance: few; j_gene: TRBJ2-1; v_gene: TRBV20-1; CDR3nt: TGCAGTGCCGTCCCGCGTACTCGTTCCTACAATGAGCAGTTCTTC; CDR3aa: CSAVPRTRSYNEQFF
d_gene: TRBD2; abundance: NA; j_gene: TRBJ2-5; v_gene: TRBV7-8; CDR3nt: TGTGCCAGCAGCTACCGGACTAGCGGACAAGAGACCCAGTACTTC; CDR3aa: CASSYRTSGQETQYF
d_gene: TRBD2; abundance: NA; j_gene: TRBJ2-1; v_gene: TRBV5-5; CDR3nt: TGTGCCAGCAGCTTGGTGACTAGCAGCACCTACAATGAGCAGTTCTTC; CDR3aa: CASSLVTSSTYNEQFF
d_gene: TRBD2; abundance: NA; j_gene: TRBJ2-3; v_gene: TRBV30; CDR3nt: TGTGCCTGCGGACTAGCGAGCACAGATACGCAGTATTTT; CDR3aa: CACGLASTDTQYF
d_gene: NA; abundance: few; j_gene: TRBJ2-5; v_gene: TRBV5-1; CDR3nt: TGCGCCAGCAGCACCCGTCTAGCGAGGGAGACCCAGTACTTC; CDR3aa: CASSTRLARETQYF
d_gene: NA; abundance: NA; j_gene: TRBJ2-1; v_gene: TRBV5-1; CDR3nt: TGCGCCAGCGGTTGGAGCGGGACAGACAATGAGCAGTTCTTC; CDR3aa: CASGWSGTDNEQFF